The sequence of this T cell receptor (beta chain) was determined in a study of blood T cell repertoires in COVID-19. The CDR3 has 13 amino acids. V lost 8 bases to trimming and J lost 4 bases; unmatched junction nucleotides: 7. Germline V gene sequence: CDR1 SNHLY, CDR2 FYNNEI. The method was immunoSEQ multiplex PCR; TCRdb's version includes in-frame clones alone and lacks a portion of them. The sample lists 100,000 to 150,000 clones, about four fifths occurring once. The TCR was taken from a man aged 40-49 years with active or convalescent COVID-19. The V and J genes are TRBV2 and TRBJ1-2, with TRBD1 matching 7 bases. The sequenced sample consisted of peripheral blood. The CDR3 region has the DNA TGTGCCAGCGAGTCTCAGGGGGGCTATGGCTACACCTTC. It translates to CASESQGGYGYTF.